The 32 T cell receptor beta chains reported below all come from one sample, sequenced in a study of T cells in women clearing cervical HPV infection. Assay used: immunoSEQ multiplex PCR; TCRdb lists only in-frame clones, some missing. This repertoire includes 35,000 to 45,000 clones. Sequenced: blood buffy coat. The source of these receptors is a woman aged 18 to 75 with a cervical HPV16 infection that either progressed to CIN3+ or cleared (not recorded which).

Regarding this clone: The junction differs from germline at one of its ends, possibly a read error. The read terminates 3 residues before the CDR3 end, so the remaining end is supplied by the germline J gene. This chain connects TRBV19 to TRBJ2-2, with D possibly TRBD1 on 6 matching bases. Germline CDR1 LNHDA, CDR2 SQIVND (reference sequence). The length of the CDR3 is 15 residues. The sequenced part of the CDR3 DNA is TGTGCCAGTAGTACCCAGGGGCTGAACACCAGGGAG. Encoded protein: CASSTQGLNTRE. In full, the CDR3 is CASSTQGLNTRELFF.

Notes on this clone: The read ends 3 residues shy of where the CDR3 ends; the end is completed using the germline J gene. This chain uses TRBV7-6 with TRBJ2-7, with 11 bases aligning to TRBD2. The V and J ends lost 8 bases and 3 bases, in that order; junction bases with no gene match: 9. Germline V gene lookup returns CDR1 SGHVS and CDR2 FNYEAQ. CDR3 length equals 15 residues. Partial CDR3 DNA: TGTGCCAGCCCACTAGCGGGAGTCACAGTCTACGAG. It encodes CASPLAGVTVYE. The full CDR3 protein reads CASPLAGVTVYEQYF.

About this clone itself: The sequence runs out 3 residues before the end of the CDR3; the remainder is reconstructed from the germline J gene. The chain has TRBV20-1 and TRBJ1-4; D remains ambiguous. The CDR3 has 11 residues. Germline V gives CDR1 DFQATT, CDR2 SNEGSKA (reference sequence). The CDR3: CSARAQSKLFF. The sequenced CDR3 bases are TGCAGTGCTAGAGCACAGAGTAAA.

About this clone itself: The CDR3 end lies 3 residues beyond the end of the read and is filled in from the germline J gene. The rearrangement uses TRBV3-1 (or the pseudogene TRBV3-2) and TRBJ2-3; possible D gene TRBD1, 5 bases. V shed 1 base and J shed 6 bases, with 8 bases lying between them. CDR1 and CDR2 from the germline V gene are LGHDT and YNNKEL (reference sequence). This CDR3 comprises 13 residues. Here the CDR3 reads CASSQAAGDTQYF. The covered CDR3 bases are TGTGCCAGCAGCCAAGCGGCAGGGGATACG.

Of note for this clone: The DNA ends 3 residues before the CDR3 does, and the rest of the CDR3 is filled in from the germline J gene. The J gene is TRBJ2-2, the V gene TRBV30; the match to TRBD1 covers 7 bases. CDR1 GTSNPN and CDR2 SVGIG come from the germline V gene (reference sequence). The CDR3 is 14 amino acids. Unmatched junction bases numbered 3, after V lost 5 bases and J lost 0 bases. The DNA read from the CDR3 is TGTGCCTGGCCCGGGACAGCGAACACCGGGGAG. This encodes CAWPGTANTGE. The entire CDR3 protein is CAWPGTANTGELFF.

With regard to this clone: Sequencing ends 3 residues short of the CDR3 end; the germline J gene provides the rest. The chain is built from TRBV23-1 and TRBJ2-1, with 10 bases lining up with TRBD2. TRBV23-1 is filed as an ORF, its function uncertain. The CDR3 consists of 17 residues. V lost 8 bases to trimming and J lost 3 bases; unmatched junction nucleotides: 13. The CDR3 DNA, read in part, is TGCGCCAGCGGCCGACCCTCCACTAGCGGGGACTACAATGAG. This codes for CASGRPSTSGDYNE. From start to end, the CDR3 is CASGRPSTSGDYNEQFF.

Remarks on this clone: The read comes to an end 3 residues before the CDR3 does, leaving the germline J gene to fill in the end. The chain links TRBV7-9 to TRBJ1-2; 7 bases are shared with TRBD1. This CDR3 has 13 amino acids. Germline values: CDR1 SEHNR, CDR2 FQNEAQ (reference sequence). CDR3 DNA, as far as it was read: TGTGCCAGCAGCAGGGACAGCCACTACGAC. This gives the protein CASSRDSHYD. The whole CDR3 protein reads CASSRDSHYDYTF. Combining the CDR3 with reference TRBV7-9 and TRBJ1-2 gives the whole variable domain DTGVSQNPRHKITKRGQNVTFRCDPISEHNRLYWYRQTLGQGPEFLTYFQNEAQLEKSRLLSDRFSAERPKGSFSTLEIQRTEQGDSAMYLCASSRDSHYDYTFGSGTRLTVV.

Regarding this clone: The missing CDR3 end, 3 residues past where the read stops, is filled in from the germline J gene. The chain uses TRBV4-1 and TRBJ2-3; D gene ambiguous. Germline-derived CDR1 and CDR2 are MGHRA and YSYEKL. The CDR3 has 14 residues. Trimming took 4 bases from V and 6 from J, leaving 14 bases between them. Here the CDR3 reads CASSLITGLDTQYF. The covered CDR3 bases are TGCGCCAGCAGCCTAATAACCGGGTTGGATACG.

The sequenced CDR3 bases are TGTGCCAGCAGCCCCGGGACAGGGGGCACTGAA. Encoded protein: CASSPGTGGTE. The entire CDR3 protein is CASSPGTGGTEAFF. The chain combines TRBV13 with TRBJ1-1; 11 nucleotides line up with TRBD1. The CDR3 goes on 3 residues after the read ends, and that part is filled in from the germline J gene. The CDR3 is 14 residues long. With 5 bases clipped from V and 4 bases from J, the junction kept 3 bases outside the gene matches. Germline lookup yields CDR1 PRHDT and CDR2 FYEKMQ (reference sequence).

About this clone: The read comes to an end 3 residues before the CDR3 does, leaving the germline J gene to fill in the end. The rearrangement joins TRBV6-1 to TRBJ1-4; 8 nucleotides match TRBD1. The CDR3 extends over 15 amino acids. V trimming: 1 base; J trimming: 8 bases; junction bases outside the gene matches: 6. Germline V gene lookup returns CDR1 MNHNS and CDR2 SASEGT. CDR3 amino acids: CASSEGGQGDEKLFF. The covered CDR3 bases are TGTGCCAGCAGTGAAGGCGGACAGGGCGACGAAAAA.

Of note for this clone: The sequence runs out 3 residues before the end of the CDR3; the remainder is reconstructed from the germline J gene. This rearrangement joins TRBV2 to TRBJ2-1; 8 bases line up with TRBD2. CDR3 length equals 15 residues. V was pared by 7 bases and J by 9 bases, with 14 bases of the junction left unmatched. CDR1 is SNHLY and CDR2 is FYNNEI in the germline V gene. The CDR3 sequence is CASKTSGLIGGEQFF. Partial CDR3 DNA: TGTGCCAGCAAAACTAGCGGCCTGATAGGCGGTGAG.

A word on this clone: Read sequence stops 3 residues before the CDR3 end, and the germline J gene provides the missing end. The chain joins TRBV30 to TRBJ1-5; D perhaps matches TRBD1 (5 bases). The V end was cut by 1 base, the J end by 2 bases, with 12 bases between. Germline CDR1 and CDR2: GTSNPN and SVGIG (reference sequence). The CDR3 contains 15 residues. CDR3 residues: CAWSGAGGGNQPQHF. The DNA read from the CDR3 is TGTGCCTGGAGTGGAGCAGGAGGGGGCAATCAGCCC.

Details on this clone: The read is 3 residues too short to cover the CDR3 end, so that end is filled in from the germline J gene. J is TRBJ2-7 and V is TRBV5-4; D ambiguous. The CDR3 totals 12 residues. Germline CDR1 is SGHNT and CDR2 is YYREEE (reference sequence). Trimming stripped 2 bases from V and 2 bases from J, with 5 bases between. The CDR3 DNA, read in part, is TGTGCCAGCAGCTTCTTTCCCTACGAG. It is translated as CASSFFPYE. The CDR3 as a whole reads CASSFFPYEQYF.

Comment on this clone: The read falls 3 residues short of the CDR3 end, and the missing part is taken from the germline J gene. The chain is built from TRBV20-1 and TRBJ2-1; D is perhaps TRBD1 (7 bases). Germline V lookup: CDR1 DFQATT, CDR2 SNEGSKA (reference sequence). The CDR3 runs to 13 residues. V shed 3 bases and J shed 7 bases, with 13 bases lying between them. CDR3 DNA (partial): TGCAGTGCTAGGGAGGGGGCAGGGAATGAG. Translation: CSAREGAGNE. The whole CDR3 sequence is CSAREGAGNEQFF.

A word on this clone: The read gets to within 3 residues of the CDR3 end, and the germline J gene fills in the rest. V and J are TRBV7-9 and TRBJ1-2; D unresolved. Germline V gene lookup returns CDR1 SEHNR and CDR2 FQNEAQ (reference sequence). The CDR3 loop spans 15 amino acids. CDR3 region: CASSSPKGLTDTYTF. The DNA read from the CDR3 is TGTGCCAGCAGTTCCCCCAAGGGCCTCACAGATACC.

CDR3 amino acids: CASSLAGGASYNEQFF. The CDR3 bases that were read are TGTGCCAGCAGCTTAGCTGGCGGGGCCTCCTACAATGAG. This chain joins TRBV7-2 and TRBJ2-1; possible D gene TRBD2, 6 bases. The read falls 3 residues short of the CDR3 end, and the missing part is taken from the germline J gene. The length of the CDR3 is 16 residues. Germline V lookup: CDR1 SGHTA, CDR2 FQGNSA. The germline V and J ends were trimmed by 0 bases and 0 bases, with 9 bases remaining between them.

Notes on this clone: The read ends 3 residues before the CDR3 terminus; that terminus is restored from the germline J gene. The rearrangement uses TRBV30 and TRBJ1-2; TRBD1 aligns across 9 bases. This CDR3 comprises 13 residues. Trimming cost V 5 bases and J 7 bases; bases outside gene matches: 8. Germline values: CDR1 GTSNPN, CDR2 SVGIG (reference sequence). The chain's CDR3 is CAWAPGQGGGYTF. CDR3 bases read: TGTGCCTGGGCCCCGGGACAGGGCGGTGGC.

Concerning this clone itself: The read ends 3 residues shy of where the CDR3 ends; the end is completed using the germline J gene. This chain links TRBV19 with TRBJ2-1, with D tentatively TRBD1 (6 bases). The CDR3 has 14 amino acids. Trimming stripped 5 bases from V and 5 bases from J, with 13 bases between. Germline V gene lookup returns CDR1 LNHDA and CDR2 SQIVND (reference sequence). CDR3 loop: CASSQGHVNNEQFF. CDR3 bases read: TGTGCCAGTAGTCAGGGACACGTGAACAATGAG.

In regard to this clone: The CDR3 end is not reached by the read, which stops 3 residues before it; the germline J gene fills it in. V is TRBV5-1 and J is TRBJ2-3; D is perhaps TRBD1 (6 bases). V was pared by 3 bases and J by 6 bases, with 17 bases between. Per germline, CDR1 SGHRS and CDR2 YFSETQ. This CDR3 comprises 15 residues. CDR3 loop: CASSSLGAREDTQYF. CDR3 DNA, as far as it was read: TGCGCCAGCAGCTCTTTGGGGGCAAGAGAGGATACG. Filled out from reference TRBV5-1 and TRBJ2-3, the complete variable domain reads KAGVTQTPRYLIKTRGQQVTLSCSPISGHRSVSWYQQTPGQGLQFLFEYFSETQRNKGNFPGRFSGRQFSNSRSEMNVSTLELGDSALYLCASSSLGAREDTQYFGPGTRLTVL.

Concerning this clone: At one end the junction does not follow the germline gene, possibly because of a read error. The read finishes 3 residues shy of the CDR3 end, and the germline J gene is used to complete it. In the same sample, other DNA sequences code for this CDR3. The chain uses TRBV2 and TRBJ1-3; 7 positions match TRBD1. The CDR3 extends over 14 amino acids. Germline values: CDR1 SNHLY, CDR2 FYNNEI. The CDR3 protein is CASMGTASGNTIYF. The DNA read from the CDR3 is TGTGCCAGCATGGGGACAGCCTCTGGAAACACA.

About this clone itself: The sequence runs out 3 residues before the end of the CDR3; the remainder is reconstructed from the germline J gene. The J gene is TRBJ2-3, the V gene TRBV4-2; D unresolved. The CDR3 spans 15 residues. V lost 4 bases and J 2 bases, leaving 13 bases between the germline ends. Germline V gene sequence: CDR1 LGHNA, CDR2 YNFKEQ. The sequenced CDR3 bases are TGTGCCAGCAGCCCCGCTGCGGCCCCCACAGATACG. The encoded protein is CASSPAAAPTDT. The whole CDR3 region reads CASSPAAAPTDTQYF.

As for this clone: The read gets to within 3 residues of the CDR3 end, and the germline J gene fills in the rest. The rearrangement links TRBV6-1 to TRBJ2-5; the match to TRBD2 covers 8 bases. Germline V CDR1 and CDR2: MNHNS, SASEGT. CDR3 size: 15 residues. The CDR3 here is CASSESGGSTDTQYF. Partial CDR3 DNA: TGTGCCAGCAGTGAAAGCGGGGGAAGCACAGATACC.

Notes on this clone: The CDR3 end lies 3 residues beyond the end of the read and is filled in from the germline J gene. The gene calls are TRBV5-1 and TRBJ2-1, with 7 bases matching TRBD2. The CDR3 consists of 18 residues. Losses at the gene ends were 3 bases for V and 3 bases for J; bases not matched to a gene: 15. CDR1 and CDR2 from the germline V gene are SGHRS and YFSETQ. The CDR3 sequence: CASSSGLRPAGNYNEQFF. The CDR3 bases that were read are TGCGCCAGCAGCTCCGGTTTAAGACCAGCGGGAAACTACAATGAG.

Notes on this clone: The CDR3 end is not reached by the read, which stops 3 residues before it; the germline J gene fills it in. This chain links TRBV20-1 with TRBJ2-1; TRBD2 matches at 15 bases. V shed 3 bases, J shed 9 bases, and the junction held 6 bases outside the gene matches. CDR3 length: 15 amino acids. Germline CDR1 and CDR2: DFQATT and SNEGSKA (reference sequence). CDR3 sequence: CSASGGLAGGGEQFF. The sequenced CDR3 bases are TGCAGTGCTAGCGGGGGACTAGCGGGGGGTGGTGAG.

To note about this clone: The CDR3 end is not reached by the read, which stops 3 residues before it; the germline J gene fills it in. This sequence joins TRBV6-2 or TRBV6-3 and TRBJ2-7; the D is unclear. From germline, CDR1 is MNHEY and CDR2 SVGEGT. Trimming cost V 6 bases and J 2 bases, with 11 bases left between them. The length of the CDR3 is 13 residues. This CDR3 is CASRPLVTYEQYF. CDR3 DNA (partial): TGTGCCAGCAGGCCCCTAGTGACCTACGAG.

About this clone: The sequence runs out 3 residues before the end of the CDR3; the remainder is reconstructed from the germline J gene. This chain uses TRBV7-2 with TRBJ2-1; D not certain. This CDR3 comprises 12 residues. The germline CDR1 and CDR2 sequences are SGHTA and FQGNSA. V was shortened by 1 base and J by 8 bases, with 6 bases between the two germline ends. The CDR3 bases that were read are TGTGCCAGCAGCTTAGGAGGCTATGAG. Translation gives CASSLGGYE. From start to end, the CDR3 is CASSLGGYEQFF.

Of note for this clone: The read terminates 3 residues before the CDR3 end, so the remaining end is supplied by the germline J gene. This rearrangement joins TRBV5-1 to TRBJ2-5; TRBD1 matches 7 bases. V gave up 3 bases and J gave up 0 bases; unmatched junction bases: 2. The CDR3 is made up of 14 amino acids. The germline V gene encodes CDR1 SGHRS and CDR2 YFSETQ. Partial CDR3 DNA: TGCGCCAGCAGCTCGGGACAGAACCAAGAGACC. As protein: CASSSGQNQET. The full-length CDR3 reads as CASSSGQNQETQYF. Full variable domain (outside the CDR3, taken from reference TRBV5-1 and TRBJ2-5): KAGVTQTPRYLIKTRGQQVTLSCSPISGHRSVSWYQQTPGQGLQFLFEYFSETQRNKGNFPGRFSGRQFSNSRSEMNVSTLELGDSALYLCASSSGQNQETQYFGPGTRLLVL.

A note on this clone: Read data end 3 residues before the CDR3 end; the end is taken from the germline J gene. The V and J genes are TRBV14 and TRBJ1-4; TRBD1 aligns across 7 bases. Germline-derived CDR1 and CDR2 are SGHDN and FVKESK. V was clipped by 4 bases and J by 8 bases; unmatched bases: 7. The CDR3 length is 14 residues. The sequenced CDR3 bases are TGTGCCAGCAGCCTTACAGGGGAAGGCGAAAAA. Protein: CASSLTGEGEK. The CDR3 as a whole reads CASSLTGEGEKLFF.

Incomplete CDR3 DNA: TGTGCCTGGAGTTCATCTTCGACAGGGGGCCCTGGAAACACC. This gives the protein CAWSSSSTGGPGNT. The CDR3, in full, reads CAWSSSSTGGPGNTIYF. The chain employs TRBV30 and TRBJ1-3; the match to TRBD1 covers 10 bases. The CDR3 end falls 3 residues outside the read, so it is completed with the germline J gene. Unmatched junction bases numbered 9, after V lost 2 bases and J lost 2 bases. The CDR3 sequence is 17 residues long. Germline values: CDR1 GTSNPN, CDR2 SVGIG (reference sequence).

As to this clone: Sequencing ends 3 residues short of the CDR3 end; the germline J gene provides the rest. V and J are TRBV7-8 and TRBJ1-2; 10 bases map to TRBD1. Losses at the gene ends were 6 bases for V and 4 bases for J; bases not matched to a gene: 8. In germline, CDR1 is SGHVS, CDR2 FQNEAQ. This CDR3 has 15 amino acids. This chain's CDR3 is CASSLTGTGVYGYTF. The CDR3 DNA, read in part, is TGTGCCAGCAGTCTTACGGGGACAGGGGTCTATGGC.

About this clone itself: The observed sequence ends 3 residues before the CDR3 terminus, with the missing tail filled in from the germline J gene. This chain connects TRBV20-1 to TRBJ1-1; D perhaps matches TRBD1 (6 bases). V dropped 4 bases and J dropped 4 bases, with 10 bases sitting between them. The CDR3 is 12 amino acids. The germline V gene has CDR1 DFQATT and CDR2 SNEGSKA (reference sequence). The CDR3 is CSATGASTEAFF. Incomplete CDR3 DNA: TGCAGTGCTACAGGGGCTAGCACTGAA.

Turning to this clone: Sequencing ends 3 residues short of the CDR3 end; the germline J gene provides the rest. The chain couples TRBV19 to TRBJ2-7; D tentatively fits TRBD1 or TRBD2 (5 bases each). Trimming took off 8 bases at V and 0 bases at J, with 14 bases between the two ends. The CDR3 extends over 14 amino acids. The germline V gene encodes CDR1 LNHDA and CDR2 SQIVND (reference sequence). The chain's CDR3 is CASGRQSSSYEQYF. CDR3 DNA, as far as it was read: TGTGCCAGTGGGAGACAGTCAAGCTCCTACGAG.